One and the same sample provided the 13 T cell receptor beta chains below, sequenced in a study of regulatory T cells in long-lasting Graves disease (dated by TCRdb to 2020 to 2022). Library preparation employed multiplex PCR. The sequencer was an Illumina HiSeq 4000. CDR3 regions were amplified by Arm-PCR with iRepertoire HTBI primers to construct TCR beta libraries. TCRdb took the public reads, trimmed them with fastp at Q25, ran MiXCR for clone calling and kept in-frame beta chains. Every entry covers one CDR3 protein and lists the most common genes and DNA from its rows. The sample table records 560,000 or so distinct CDR3 sequences; around 16% of these occur just once. The ten largest clones take up about 12% of the sample. The sample's time point label is to be understood as: newly diagnosed GD, antithyroid drugs for less than 3 months. For both TCR sequencing and RNA sequencing, RNA was extracted from PBMCs using TRIzol.

These data were also reused for a study on T cells in Graves' hyperthyroidism and ophthalmopathy.

Sequences were derived from peripheral blood mononuclear cells (PBMCs), sampled at new diagnosis, from a patient treated with antithyroid drugs. The source of these receptors is a man aged 18 to 30 with Graves disease. Donor details come from another sample of the same person, matched by shared clones.

This sequence joins TRBV3-1 and TRBJ1-2, with D perhaps matching TRBD1 (5 bases). Trimming cost V 1 base and J 5 bases, with 8 bases left between them. This CDR3 is 13 amino acids long. Per germline, CDR1 LGHDT and CDR2 YNNKEL (reference sequence). The CDR3: CASSQVEGYGYTF. DNA of the CDR3: TGTGCCAGCAGCCAAGTTGAGGGGTATGGCTACACCTTC. Drawing the rest from reference TRBV3-1 and TRBJ1-2, the complete variable domain is DTAVSQTPKYLVTQMGNDKSIKCEQNLGHDTMYWYKQDSKKFLKIMFSYNNKELIINETVPNRFSPKSPDKAHLNLHINSLELGDSAVYFCASSQVEGYGYTFGSGTRLTVV.

The rearrangement links TRBV27 to TRBJ2-7; 8 bases align to TRBD1. Germline CDR1 MNHEY, CDR2 SMNVEV (reference sequence). There are 15 residues in the CDR3. Trimming removed 2 bases from V and 7 bases from J; junction bases left unmatched: 10. The CDR3 DNA sequence: TGTGCCAGCAGTTTAGGACAGGGCGGGCCGAAAGAGCAGTACTTC. Protein sequence: CASSLGQGGPKEQYF.

The V call is TRBV9, the J call TRBJ2-2, with D possibly matching TRBD2 (6 bases). This CDR3 is 15 amino acids long. The V end was cut by 4 bases, the J end by 7 bases, with 17 bases between. In germline, CDR1 is SGDLS, CDR2 YYNGEE. CDR3 sequence reads: CASSPQTRNFGELFF. Here the CDR3 DNA reads TGTGCCAGCAGCCCTCAGACTAGGAATTTCGGGGAGCTGTTTTTT.

The gene calls are TRBV10-3 and TRBJ2-6; D is possibly TRBD1 or TRBD2 (5 bases each). The CDR3 is 14 amino acids. With 10 bases removed from V and 1 base from J, the gap between germline ends came to 11 bases. Germline CDR1 is ENHRY and CDR2 is SYGVKD. Here the CDR3 reads CATGRDSGANVLTF. In nucleotides, the CDR3 is TGTGCCACGGGACGGGATTCTGGGGCCAACGTCCTGACTTTC.

This clonotype was counted at least ten times. This chain links TRBV30 with TRBJ2-1; possibly TRBD1 for D (6 bases). There are 13 residues in the CDR3. V was pared by 5 bases and J by 6 bases, with 14 bases between. Germline V CDR1 and CDR2: GTSNPN, SVGIG (reference sequence). The CDR3 DNA reads TGTGCCTGGGAGACAGGATGGGGCAATGAGCAGTTCTTC. Its translation is CAWETGWGNEQFF.

This sequence joins TRBV10-3 and TRBJ2-1; a weak D match, TRBD1 (6 bases). The J call is uncertain, as TRBJ2-5 better fits the DNA end. Germline CDR1 reads ENHRY; CDR2 reads SYGVKD. The CDR3 has 16 amino acids. The CDR3 region has the DNA TGTGCCATCAGTGAGTCGAAGGCAGGGGCCCGAGAGACCCAGTACTTC. This gives the protein CAISESKAGARETQYF.

There are a few counts of this clonotype. The gene calls are TRBV7-9 and TRBJ2-7; D is undetermined. V was clipped by 2 bases and J by 6 bases, with 11 bases between them. This CDR3 region has 13 residues. Germline V CDR1 and CDR2: SEHNR, FQNEAQ (reference sequence). Here the CDR3 reads CASSLKTDGEQYF. CDR3 in DNA: TGTGCCAGCAGCTTAAAAACAGACGGCGAGCAGTACTTC. The variable domain in full, with the rest retrieved from reference TRBV7-9 and TRBJ2-7, is DTGVSQNPRHKITKRGQNVTFRCDPISEHNRLYWYRQTLGQGPEFLTYFQNEAQLEKSRLLSDRFSAERPKGSFSTLEIQRTEQGDSAMYLCASSLKTDGEQYFGPGTRLTVT.

The V gene is TRBV11-2, the J gene TRBJ2-7; D may be TRBD1 or TRBD2 (5 bases each). The CDR3 length is 15 residues. V gave up 4 bases and J gave up 2 bases, with 15 bases separating them. Germline values: CDR1 SGHAT, CDR2 FQNNGV. The CDR3 DNA reads as TGTGCCAGCAGCTCGTTAAGGGACGGAACCTACGAGCAGTACTTC. Translated: CASSSLRDGTYEQYF.

This clonotype was observed at least ten times. The chain uses TRBV2 and TRBJ1-2; D remains unclear. Germline V gene data show CDR1 as SNHLY and CDR2 as FYNNEI. V lost 6 bases, J lost 2 bases, and 13 bases lay in between. The CDR3 has 14 amino acids. CDR3 sequence: CASRPGSANYGYTF. In DNA form, the CDR3 reads TGTGCCAGCAGGCCCGGGTCTGCGAACTATGGCTACACCTTC. The full variable domain, in which reference TRBV2 and TRBJ1-2 provide the parts outside the CDR3, is EPEVTQTPSHQVTQMGQEVILRCVPISNHLYFYWYRQILGQKVEFLVSFYNNEISEKSEIFDDQFSVERPDGSNFTLKIRSTKLEDSAMYFCASRPGSANYGYTFGSGTRLTVV.

CDR3 nucleotide sequence: TGTGCCAGTAGTAAGGTAGCGGAGCAGTTCTTC. Amino acid sequence: CASSKVAEQFF. The chain carries TRBV19 and TRBJ2-1; possibly TRBD2 for D (5 bases). CDR1 LNHDA and CDR2 SQIVND come from the germline V gene (reference sequence). Trimming shortened V by 4 bases and J by 10 bases, and 8 bases separated the two germline ends. This CDR3 is 11 amino acids long.

The chain carries TRBV18 and TRBJ2-3; unclear D gene. This CDR3 spans 16 amino acids. Germline CDR1 KGHSH, CDR2 LQKENI. V lost 1 base to trimming and J lost 0 bases, with 11 bases between them. CDR3 sequence (DNA): TGTGCCAGCTCACCACGTGTTCTTGCTAGCACAGATACGCAGTATTTT. It codes for CASSPRVLASTDTQYF.

This chain joins TRBV7-3 and TRBJ2-3; 7 bases agree with TRBD2. CDR1 is SGHTA, CDR2 FQGTGA, per germline. The junction had 10 bases not matched to a gene; V was cut back by 3 bases and J by 4 bases. The CDR3 length is 16 residues. CDR3 sequence (DNA): TGTGCCAGCAGCTTGACTAGCAGGAGGTATTCAGATACGCAGTATTTT. This sequence encodes CASSLTSRRYSDTQYF.

There are many counts of this clonotype. The chain couples TRBV20-1 to TRBJ2-7, with TRBD2 identical over 9 bases. CDR1 DFQATT and CDR2 SNEGSKA come from the germline V gene (reference sequence). The CDR3 has 13 residues. V gave up 4 bases and J gave up 3 bases; unmatched junction bases: 4. The chain's CDR3 is CSATASGIYEQYF. The DNA of the CDR3 is TGCAGTGCTACCGCTAGCGGGATCTACGAGCAGTACTTC.